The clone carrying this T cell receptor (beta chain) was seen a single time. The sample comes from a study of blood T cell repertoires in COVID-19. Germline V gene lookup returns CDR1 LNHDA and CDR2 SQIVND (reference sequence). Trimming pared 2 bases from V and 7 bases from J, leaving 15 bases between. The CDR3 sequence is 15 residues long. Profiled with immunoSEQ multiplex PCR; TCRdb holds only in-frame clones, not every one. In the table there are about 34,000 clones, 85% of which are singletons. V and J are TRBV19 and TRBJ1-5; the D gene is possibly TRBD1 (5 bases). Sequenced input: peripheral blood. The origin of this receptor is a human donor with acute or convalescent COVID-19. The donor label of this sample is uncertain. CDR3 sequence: CASSILRGAGQPQHF. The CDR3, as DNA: TGTGCCAGTAGTATATTAAGGGGCGCGGGGCAGCCCCAGCATTTT.